This is a list of T cell receptor beta chains from one sample in a study of blood T cell repertoires in COVID-19. Libraries were prepared by immunoSEQ multiplex PCR; TCRdb keeps only in-frame clonotypes and omits some of them. There are fewer than 400,000 clones in the sample; 85% occur only once, and approximately 1.9% lies in the top ten. Sequencing used PBMCs or T cells enriched from blood (not recorded which). Source of these receptors: a woman in her 30s who had been exposed to COVID-19. The CDR3 runs from the conserved cysteine through the conserved F or W. The D gene is left open where the match is weak. Clone size is not always given. Where it is, it says once, few, many or a class for expanded clones.

V,J,size,D,CDR3,DNA
TRBV28,TRBJ1-2,once,TRBD1,CASSPGQGGGYTF,TGTGCCAGCAGCCCCGGACAGGGAGGAGGCTACACCTTC
TRBV7-2,TRBJ2-3,once,TRBD2,CASSPSSGETDTQYF,TGTGCCAGCAGCCCATCTAGCGGGGAAACAGATACGCAGTATTTT
TRBV21-1,TRBJ1-3,NA,NA,CASSTLGFEAGALVGNTIYF,TGTGCCAGCAGCACCCTGGGGTTCGAGGCAGGGGCTTTGGTGGGAAACACCATATATTTT
TRBV10-2,TRBJ1-2,NA,TRBD1,CASSEGTGRNYGYTF,TGCGCCAGCAGTGAAGGGACAGGTCGTAACTATGGCTACACCTTC
TRBV18,TRBJ1-6,NA,NA,CASSQDQGWNSPLHF,TGTGCCAGCTCACAGGATCAGGGGTGGAATTCACCCCTCCACTTT
TRBV11-3,TRBJ2-3,few,NA,CASSLEGGREDTQYF,TGTGCCAGCAGCTTAGAAGGGGGTCGTGAAGATACGCAGTATTTT
TRBV9,TRBJ2-7,few,NA,CASSVDGRGSEQYF,TGTGCCAGCAGCGTTGACGGAAGGGGCTCCGAGCAGTACTTC
TRBV28,TRBJ2-7,NA,TRBD1,CASSLRTGRVYEQYF,TGTGCCAGCAGTCTAAGGACAGGGAGAGTTTACGAGCAGTACTTC
TRBV6-1,TRBJ1-6,NA,NA,CASSERASSPLHF,TGTGCCAGCAGTGAAAGAGCTAGTTCACCCCTCCACTTT
TRBV7-3,TRBJ1-1,NA,NA,CASSIGQVNTEAFF,TGTGCCAGCAGCATCGGACAAGTGAACACTGAAGCTTTCTTT
TRBV28,TRBJ1-1,NA,NA,CASSRYRGGQGGFF,TGTGCCAGCAGCCGCTATAGGGGAGGCCAGGGAGGTTTCTTT
TRBV4-1,TRBJ2-1,once,NA,CASSDYGRPGHEQFF,TGCGCCAGCAGCGACTACGGACGGCCCGGGCATGAGCAGTTCTTC
TRBV9,TRBJ2-3,NA,TRBD2,CASSSGLGGEGSDTQYF,TGTGCCAGCAGCTCGGGACTAGGCGGGGAAGGGTCAGATACGCAGTATTTT
TRBV5-6,TRBJ1-1,NA,TRBD1,CASSLPGGRPEAFF,TGTGCCAGCAGCTTACCAGGGGGTAGGCCTGAAGCTTTCTTT
TRBV18,TRBJ2-6,NA,TRBD1,CASSYPVGQGGSGANVLTF,TGTGCCAGCTCCTATCCGGTTGGACAGGGAGGCTCTGGGGCCAACGTCCTGACTTTC
TRBV15,TRBJ1-1,NA,TRBD1,CATSRDRRQGAEAFF,TGTGCCACCAGCAGAGATCGGAGACAGGGGGCTGAAGCTTTCTTT